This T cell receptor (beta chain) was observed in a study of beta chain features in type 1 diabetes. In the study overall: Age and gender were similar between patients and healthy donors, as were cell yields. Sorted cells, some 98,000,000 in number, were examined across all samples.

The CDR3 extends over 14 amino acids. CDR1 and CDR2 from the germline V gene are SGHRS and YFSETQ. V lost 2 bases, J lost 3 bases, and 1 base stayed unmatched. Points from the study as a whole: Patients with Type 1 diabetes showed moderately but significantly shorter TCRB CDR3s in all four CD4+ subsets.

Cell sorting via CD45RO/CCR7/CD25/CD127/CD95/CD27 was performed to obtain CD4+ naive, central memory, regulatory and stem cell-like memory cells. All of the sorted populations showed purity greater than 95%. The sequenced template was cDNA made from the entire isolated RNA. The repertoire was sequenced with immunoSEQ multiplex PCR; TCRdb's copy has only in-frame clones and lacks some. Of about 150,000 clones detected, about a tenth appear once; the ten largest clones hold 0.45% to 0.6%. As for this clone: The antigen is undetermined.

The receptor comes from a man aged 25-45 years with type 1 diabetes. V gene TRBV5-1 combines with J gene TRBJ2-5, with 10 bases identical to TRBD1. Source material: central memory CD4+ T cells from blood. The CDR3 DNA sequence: TGCGCCAGCAGCTTTGGGACAGGGGAAGAGACCCAGTACTTC. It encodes CASSFGTGEETQYF.